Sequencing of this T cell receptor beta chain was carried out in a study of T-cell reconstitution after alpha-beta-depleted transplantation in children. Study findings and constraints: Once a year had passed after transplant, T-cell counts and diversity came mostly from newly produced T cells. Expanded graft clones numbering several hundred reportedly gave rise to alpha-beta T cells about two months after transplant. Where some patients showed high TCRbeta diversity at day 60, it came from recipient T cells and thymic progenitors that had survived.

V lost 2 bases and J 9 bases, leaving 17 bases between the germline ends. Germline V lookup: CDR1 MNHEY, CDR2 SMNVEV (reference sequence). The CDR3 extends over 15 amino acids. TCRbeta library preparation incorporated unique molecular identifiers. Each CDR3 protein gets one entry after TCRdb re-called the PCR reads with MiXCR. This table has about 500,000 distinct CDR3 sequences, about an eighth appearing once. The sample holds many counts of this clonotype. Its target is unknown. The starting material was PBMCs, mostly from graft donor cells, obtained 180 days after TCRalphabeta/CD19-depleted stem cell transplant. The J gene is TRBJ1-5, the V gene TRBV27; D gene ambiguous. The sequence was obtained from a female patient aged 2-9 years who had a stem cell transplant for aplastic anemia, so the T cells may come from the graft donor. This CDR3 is CASSLRVSGSLPQHF. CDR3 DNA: TGTGCCAGCAGTTTAAGGGTATCGGGGTCTCTGCCCCAGCATTTT.